This T cell receptor beta chain comes out of a study of shared clonotypes between healthy human individuals. This table comes from immunoSEQ multiplex PCR, and its TCRdb copy is limited to in-frame clones, with some not included. The sample consists of roughly 2,000,000 clones, 90% to 95% of them appearing once. Naive CD8 cells comprised CD45RO-negative, CCR7-positively selected cells, excluding terminally differentiated effector memory CD45RA+ cells. The TCR comes from a man aged 18 to 29 in good health. Some clones in this sample may be carry-over from other donors' samples. Source material: naive CD8+ T cells from PBMCs.

DNA for the CDR3: TGTGCCAGCAGTTTACGGGCTGGGGGACTAGCTAATTACGAGCAGTACTTC. Translation: CASSLRAGGLANYEQYF. The chain is built from TRBV27 and TRBJ2-7; 9 bases align to TRBD2. Germline-derived CDR1 and CDR2 are MNHEY and SMNVEV (reference sequence). J gave up 4 bases and V 2 bases, and 12 bases lay outside the gene matches. CDR3 length: 17 residues.